The subject of this entry is one T cell receptor (beta chain). The antigen it binds to is not known. No clone much larger than this one lies a single base away; base qualities are absent. The data were taken from a study of shared T cell receptors in the human thymus (dated by TCRdb to the early 2020s). The study in broad terms: The study examined how self-reactive, shared T-cell receptor alpha chains are generated in the human thymus.

The library was made by the immunoSEQ multiplex PCR assay. TCRdb provides this immuneACCESS table in a form limited to in-frame rearrangements. Some clones are lacking; in checked studies, under half of them reflect an unresolved V gene, and why the rest are absent is not known. The sample profile shows 700,000 or so clones; 80% to 90% of them were found once. The ten largest clones capture 0.008% to 0.011% of the sample. The germline ends are 10 bases apart after V is trimmed by 4 bases and J by 4 bases. The CDR3, cysteine through phenylalanine, is 13 amino acids long. Only the CDR3 DNA stays, 39 bases, in frame from base 1. From the germline V gene, CDR1 is LGHNT and CDR2 is FRNRAP. Separately, the same data were catalogued under a study of human thymus T cells. Taken from the second paper: Immunologically healthy infants undergoing open corrective cardiac surgery for congenital heart defects in Finland were used as donors. Thymus tissue was collected as surgical resects that were removed during corrective cardiac surgery. Biased V and J gene segment usage appeared to be present in both thymic and peripheral blood repertoires. The related research found that thymic TCR repertoires overlapped highly between unrelated individuals. The study used eight infant thymus samples plus four related peripheral blood samples to characterize TCR alpha and beta repertoires. The infant donors were about 6 to 244 days old, and the cohort included six or seven males and two females. After being mechanically released from the tissue, thymocytes were kept at -70 degrees C in pellets of about 9.5-30 million cells. Genomic DNA was extracted from frozen cell pellets with a QIAsymphony instrument. The immunoSEQ multiplex PCR assay was used to amplify the TCRB and TCRAD loci from a standardized amount of quality-controlled genomic DNA. The amplicons spanned the V(D)J region and were long enough to cover the CDR3 and allow V and J genes to be identified. The commercial immunoSEQ service was used to sequence amplicons on an Illumina platform. Corrections for primer bias and sequencing errors followed previously described methods, while TCRAD and TCRB definitions were based on the IMGT database. The repertoires were analysed using immunoSEQ Analyzer 3.0 and VDJTools for basic statistics, V/J segment usage, diversity estimates, rarefaction and pairwise overlap. Diversity was estimated with Chao1, ChaoE, Efron-Thisted, Shannon and inverse Simpson indices, and also on datasets down-sampled to the smallest sample. Repertoire overlap was assessed by strict matching of CDR3 nucleotide sequence, V gene and J gene, and clustering was done by Jaccard-based multidimensional scaling. On average, roughly 800,000 unique TCRB clonotypes were obtained from thymus samples, compared with around 78,000 from blood samples.

The source material was thymocytes. The rearranged segments are TRBV12-5 and TRBJ1-1; there is no confident call for the D gene. This sequence originates from a girl in the first two years of life with a congenital heart defect. Donor details come from another sample of the same person, matched by shared clones. This receptor carries the CDR3 CASGSRGVTEAFF. Here is the DNA: TGTGCTAGTGGTTCTCGCGGGGTCACTGAAGCTTTCTTT.